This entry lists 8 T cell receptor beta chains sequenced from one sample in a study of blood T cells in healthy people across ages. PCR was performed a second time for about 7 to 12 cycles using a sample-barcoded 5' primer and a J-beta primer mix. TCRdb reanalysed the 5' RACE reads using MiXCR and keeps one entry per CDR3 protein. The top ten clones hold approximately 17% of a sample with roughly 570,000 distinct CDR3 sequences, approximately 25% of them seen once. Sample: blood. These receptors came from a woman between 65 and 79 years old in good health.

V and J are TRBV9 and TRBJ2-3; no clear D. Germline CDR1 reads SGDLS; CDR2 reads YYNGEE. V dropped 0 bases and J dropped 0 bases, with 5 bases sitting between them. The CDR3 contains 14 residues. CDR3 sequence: CASSVVPSTDTQYF. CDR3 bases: TGTGCCAGCAGCGTAGTCCCTAGCACAGATACGCAGTATTTT.

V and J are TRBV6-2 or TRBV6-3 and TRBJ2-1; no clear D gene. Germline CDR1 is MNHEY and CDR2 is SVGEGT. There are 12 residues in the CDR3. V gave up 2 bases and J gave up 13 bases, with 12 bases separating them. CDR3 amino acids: CASSYRSERQFF. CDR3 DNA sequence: TGTGCCAGCAGTTACCGAAGCGAGCGCCAGTTCTTC.

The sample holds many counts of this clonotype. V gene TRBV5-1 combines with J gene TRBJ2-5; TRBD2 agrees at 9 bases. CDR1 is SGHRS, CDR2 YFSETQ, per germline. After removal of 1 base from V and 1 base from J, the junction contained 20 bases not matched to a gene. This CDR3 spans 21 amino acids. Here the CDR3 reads CASSLSPSGGTGGGAQETQYF. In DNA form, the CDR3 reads TGCGCCAGCAGCTTGTCTCCTTCTGGCGGAACTGGCGGGGGGGCCCAAGAGACCCAGTACTTC.

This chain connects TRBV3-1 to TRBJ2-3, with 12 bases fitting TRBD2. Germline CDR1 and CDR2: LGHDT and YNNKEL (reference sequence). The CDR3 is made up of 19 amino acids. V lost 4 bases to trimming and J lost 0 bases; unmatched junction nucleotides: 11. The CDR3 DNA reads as TGTGCCAGCAGCCTACAACCGGGACTAGCGGGCGTAAGCACAGATACGCAGTATTTT. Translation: CASSLQPGLAGVSTDTQYF.

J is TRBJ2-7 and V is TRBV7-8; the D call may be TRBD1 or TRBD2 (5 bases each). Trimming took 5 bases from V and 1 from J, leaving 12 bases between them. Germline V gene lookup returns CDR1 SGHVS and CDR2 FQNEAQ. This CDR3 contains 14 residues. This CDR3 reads CASSGTGRSYEQYF. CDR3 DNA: TGTGCCAGCAGCGGGACCGGACGTTCCTACGAGCAGTACTTC.

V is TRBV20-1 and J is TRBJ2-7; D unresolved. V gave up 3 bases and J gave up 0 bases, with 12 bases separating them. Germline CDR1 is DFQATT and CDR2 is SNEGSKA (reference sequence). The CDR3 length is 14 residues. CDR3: CSARIARSSYEQYF. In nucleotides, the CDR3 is TGCAGTGCTAGGATCGCCAGGAGCTCCTACGAGCAGTACTTC.

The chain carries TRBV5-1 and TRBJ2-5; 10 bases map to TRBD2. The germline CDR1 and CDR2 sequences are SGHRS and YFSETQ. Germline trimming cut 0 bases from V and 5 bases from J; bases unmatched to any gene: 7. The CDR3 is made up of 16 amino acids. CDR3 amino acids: CASSLGASGGSETQYF. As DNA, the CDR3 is TGCGCCAGCAGCTTGGGTGCTAGCGGGGGATCGGAGACCCAGTACTTC.

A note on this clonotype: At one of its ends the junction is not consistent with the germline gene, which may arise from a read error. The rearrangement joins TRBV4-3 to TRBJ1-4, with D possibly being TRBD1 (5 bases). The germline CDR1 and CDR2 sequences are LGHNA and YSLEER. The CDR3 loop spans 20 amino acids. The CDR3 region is CASSQDSVRAKGERGETLFF. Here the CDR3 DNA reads TGCGCCAGCAGCCAAGATTCAGTCAGGGCGAAAGGCGAGAGGGGAGAAACACTGTTTTTT.